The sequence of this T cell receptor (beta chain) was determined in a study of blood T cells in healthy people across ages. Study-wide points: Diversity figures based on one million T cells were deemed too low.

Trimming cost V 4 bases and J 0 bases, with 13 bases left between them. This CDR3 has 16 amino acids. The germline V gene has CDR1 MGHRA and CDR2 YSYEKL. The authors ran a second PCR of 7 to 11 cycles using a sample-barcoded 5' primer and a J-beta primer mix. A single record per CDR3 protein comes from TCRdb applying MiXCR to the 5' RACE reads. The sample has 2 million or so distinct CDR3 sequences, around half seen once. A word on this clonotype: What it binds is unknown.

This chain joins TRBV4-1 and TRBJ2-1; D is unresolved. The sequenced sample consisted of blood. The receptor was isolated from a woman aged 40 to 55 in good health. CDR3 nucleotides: TGCGCCAGCAGCCGGGAACCTATGAGCTCCTACAATGAGCAGTTCTTC. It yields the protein CASSREPMSSYNEQFF.